In its sample, the clone carrying this T cell receptor beta chain was seen once. This same CDR3 is encoded by further DNA sequences in the sample. This specimen belongs to a study of cytomegalovirus exposure and HLA in healthy donors. V lost 1 base, J lost 3 bases, and 12 bases lay in between. The CDR3 is made up of 15 amino acids. Per germline, CDR1 MGHRA and CDR2 YSYEKL. Amplification used 60 Vbeta primers and 13 Jbeta primers. Sequencing was performed with immunoSEQ multiplex PCR; in TCRdb, only in-frame clones are kept and a portion is missing. There are 170,000 or so clones in the sample; 60% to 80% occur only once, and approximately 1.4% lies in the top ten.

This chain connects TRBV4-1 to TRBJ1-2, with TRBD1 as a possible D gene (5 bases). This clonotype was sampled from a woman under 40 in good health and CMV-seronegative. The material sequenced was PBMCs. The CDR3 reads CASSQGGGGDYGYTF. The DNA for the CDR3 is TGCGCCAGCAGCCAAGGGGGCGGAGGGGACTATGGCTACACCTTC.